This T cell receptor (beta chain) was captured by sequencing in a study of tumor and adjacent non-tumor tissue in lung cancer. Looking at the study overall: Some 4.2 million productive TCRbeta reads were obtained per sample on average. Study outcomes and limitations: In normal lung, the top 100 clones were significantly more dominant than in tumor. Higher tumor TCR diversity was associated with shorter survival. Compared with tumor, normal lung showed significantly lower TCR diversity.

RNA was extracted from bulk tissue without any cell sorting. The normal lung tissue was taken more than 3 cm from the tumor edge. For this clonotype: The antigen remains unidentified. This likely comes from a read error, as the CDR3 has no conserved phenylalanine or tryptophan at its end.

Three rounds of nested PCR, following a modified ARM-PCR protocol, produced the TCRbeta library. In TCRdb, the multiplex PCR reads were re-called with MiXCR into one record per CDR3 protein. The table includes 40,000 to 50,000 distinct CDR3 sequences, roughly two thirds detected once. This CDR3 is 14 amino acids long. Germline assignment: CDR1 SQVTM and CDR2 ANQGSEA. Material: distant non-tumor lung tissue. The origin of this receptor is a woman in her seventies with non-small cell lung cancer. The V and J genes are TRBV29-1 and TRBJ1-1; 7 nucleotides agree with TRBD1. In DNA form, the CDR3 reads TGCAACGCTAAAACAGGGGCGGTGGGCACTGAAGCTTTCTTG. Encoded protein: CNAKTGAVGTEAFL.